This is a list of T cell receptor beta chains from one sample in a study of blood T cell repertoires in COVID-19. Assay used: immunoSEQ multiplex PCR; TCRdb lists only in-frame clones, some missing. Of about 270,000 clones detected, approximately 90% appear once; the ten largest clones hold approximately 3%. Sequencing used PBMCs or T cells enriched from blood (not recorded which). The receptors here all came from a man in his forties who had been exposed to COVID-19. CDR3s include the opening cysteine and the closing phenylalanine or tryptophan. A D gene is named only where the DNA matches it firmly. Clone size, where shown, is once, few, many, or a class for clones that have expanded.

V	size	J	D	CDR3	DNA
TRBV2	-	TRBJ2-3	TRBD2	CASSVGTSRDTDTQYF	TGTGCCAGCAGTGTCGGGACTAGCAGAGACACAGATACGCAGTATTTT
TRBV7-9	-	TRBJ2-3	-	CASTRRGSTDTQYF	TGTGCCAGCACCCGTCGGGGTAGCACAGATACGCAGTATTTT
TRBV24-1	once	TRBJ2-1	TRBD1	CATSDPPGQGDNEQFF	TGTGCCACCAGTGACCCTCCGGGACAGGGAGACAATGAGCAGTTCTTC
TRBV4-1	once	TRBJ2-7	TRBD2	CASSQESGTSGTGRIYEQYF	TGCGCCAGCAGCCAAGAATCCGGGACTAGCGGGACAGGGCGTATTTACGAGCAGTACTTC
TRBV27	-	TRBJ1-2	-	CASSLFGGTYGYTF	TGTGCCAGCAGTTTATTCGGGGGGACCTATGGCTACACCTTC
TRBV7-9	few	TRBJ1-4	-	CASSLTSATNEKLFF	TGTGCCAGCAGCTTAACAAGCGCAACTAATGAAAAACTGTTTTTT
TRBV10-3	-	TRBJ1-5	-	CAIKAAGRYQPQHF	TGTGCCATCAAGGCTGCGGGACGCTATCAGCCCCAGCATTTT
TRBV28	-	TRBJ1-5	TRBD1	CASTRDRVSQPQHF	TGTGCCAGCACACGGGACAGGGTCAGCCAGCCCCAGCATTTT
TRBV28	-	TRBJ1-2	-	CASRPGQISYGYTF	TGTGCCAGCAGGCCCGGACAGATAAGCTATGGCTACACCTTC
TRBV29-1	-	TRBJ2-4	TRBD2	CSVAAGLAKNIQYF	TGCAGCGTTGCAGCGGGGCTAGCCAAAAACATTCAGTACTTC
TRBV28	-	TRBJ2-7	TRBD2	CASSLEGLGLREQYF	TGTGCCAGCAGTTTAGAGGGACTAGGACTTCGAGAGCAGTACTTC
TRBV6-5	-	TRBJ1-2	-	CASSTGNYGYTF	TGTGCCAGCAGCACCGGGAACTATGGCTACACCTTC
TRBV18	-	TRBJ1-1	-	CASSPTGNTEAFF	TGTGCCAGCTCACCAACGGGGAACACTGAAGCTTTCTTT
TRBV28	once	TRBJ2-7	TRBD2	CASSLSSLAGVYEQYF	TGTGCCAGCAGTTTATCTTCCCTAGCGGGAGTCTACGAGCAGTACTTC
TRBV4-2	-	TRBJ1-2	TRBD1	CASSQETGGSLYGYTF	TGTGCCAGCAGCCAAGAGACAGGGGGCTCCCTCTATGGCTACACCTTC
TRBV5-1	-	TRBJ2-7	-	CASSLAQAAYEQYF	TGCGCCAGCAGCTTGGCACAGGCCGCCTACGAGCAGTACTTC
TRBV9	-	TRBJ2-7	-	CASSETASPYEQYF	TGTGCCAGCAGCGAGACAGCCAGCCCCTACGAGCAGTACTTC
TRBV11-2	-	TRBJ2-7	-	CASSLLVGSGRGSYEQYF	TGTGCCAGCAGCTTATTAGTGGGTTCGGGGAGGGGGTCCTACGAGCAGTACTTC
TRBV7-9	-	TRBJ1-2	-	CASSISQGNGYTF	TGTGCCAGCAGCATCTCACAGGGAAATGGCTACACCTTC
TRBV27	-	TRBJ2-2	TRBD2	CASSRKGTSGRAPGELFF	TGTGCCAGCAGCCGAAAAGGGACTAGCGGGAGAGCACCCGGGGAGCTGTTTTTT
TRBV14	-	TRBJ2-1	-	CASSQPGNSYNEQFF	TGTGCCAGCAGCCAACCCGGGAACTCCTACAATGAGCAGTTCTTC
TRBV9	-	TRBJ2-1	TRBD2	CASSTELGLGGEQFF	TGTGCCAGCAGCACCGAACTGGGACTAGGAGGTGAGCAGTTCTTC
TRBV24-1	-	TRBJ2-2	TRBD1	CATSDSQGANTGELFF	TGTGCCACCAGTGATTCCCAGGGGGCGAACACCGGGGAGCTGTTTTTT
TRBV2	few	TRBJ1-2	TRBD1	CASRGQGAHSYGYTF	TGTGCCAGCAGAGGACAGGGGGCGCATTCCTATGGCTACACCTTC
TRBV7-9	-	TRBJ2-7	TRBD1	CASSPLQGGEQYF	TGTGCCAGCAGCCCCCTACAGGGGGGCGAGCAGTACTTC
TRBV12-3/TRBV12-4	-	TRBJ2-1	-	CASRRAGEQFF	TGTGCCAGTAGGAGGGCCGGTGAGCAGTTCTTC
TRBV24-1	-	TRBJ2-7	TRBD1	CATSDSGRQGSRYEQYF	TGTGCCACCAGTGATTCCGGCCGACAGGGGAGTAGGTACGAGCAGTACTTC
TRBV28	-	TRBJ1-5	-	CASATGSNQPQHF	TGTGCCAGCGCGACTGGGAGCAATCAGCCCCAGCATTTT
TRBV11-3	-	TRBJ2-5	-	CASSLDQSGETQYF	TGTGCCAGCAGCTTAGATCAATCGGGAGAGACCCAGTACTTC
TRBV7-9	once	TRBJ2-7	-	CASSFKYYEQYF	TGTGCCAGCAGCTTTAAATATTACGAGCAGTACTTC
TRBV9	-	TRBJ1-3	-	CASSTLTSGNTIYF	TGTGCCAGCAGCACCCTAACCTCTGGAAACACCATATATTTT
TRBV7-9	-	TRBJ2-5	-	CASTPGETQYF	TGTGCCAGCACCCCGGGAGAGACCCAGTACTTC
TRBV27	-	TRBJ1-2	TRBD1	CASSLIPGQGANYGYTF	TGTGCCAGCAGTTTAATACCGGGACAGGGAGCTAACTATGGCTACACCTTC
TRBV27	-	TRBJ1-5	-	CASSSLPGGNQPQHF	TGTGCCAGCAGTTCCCTTCCAGGGGGCAATCAGCCCCAGCATTTT
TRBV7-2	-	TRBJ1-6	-	CASSLQAGYNSPLHF	TGTGCCAGCAGCTTACAGGCGGGTTATAATTCACCCCTCCACTTT
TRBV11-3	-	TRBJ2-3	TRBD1	CASSPGQALADTQYF	TGTGCCAGCAGCCCGGGACAGGCCTTAGCAGATACGCAGTATTTT
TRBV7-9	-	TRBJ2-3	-	CASSLPRWGRLPDTQYF	TGTGCCAGCAGCCTTCCACGATGGGGGCGCTTACCAGATACGCAGTATTTT
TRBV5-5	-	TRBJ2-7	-	CASSFGFSYYEQYF	TGTGCCAGCAGCTTCGGTTTCTCCTACTACGAGCAGTACTTC
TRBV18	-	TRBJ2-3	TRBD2	CASSRLAGEADTQYF	TGTGCCAGCTCACGACTAGCGGGAGAAGCAGATACGCAGTATTTT
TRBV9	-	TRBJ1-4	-	CASRPTGLEVGKLFF	TGTGCCAGCAGACCCACAGGGTTAGAGGTGGGAAAACTGTTTTTT
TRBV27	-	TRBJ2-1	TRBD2	CASSFFSRRYRALSGDRYNEQFF	TGTGCCAGCAGTTTTTTTTCGCGCCGATATCGTGCTCTAAGCGGGGACCGGTACAATGAGCAGTTCTTC
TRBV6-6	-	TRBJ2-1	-	CASSSGVSEQFF	TGTGCCAGCAGTTCCGGGGTTAGTGAGCAGTTCTTC
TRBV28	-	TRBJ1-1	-	CASRVGVMNTEAFF	TGTGCCAGCAGGGTGGGAGTGATGAACACTGAAGCTTTCTTT
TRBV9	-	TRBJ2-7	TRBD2	CASSFGLAGTGEQYF	TGTGCCAGCAGTTTCGGACTAGCGGGAACGGGAGAGCAGTACTTC
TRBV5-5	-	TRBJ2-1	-	CASSLSPNSYNEQFF	TGTGCCAGCAGCTTGAGCCCTAACTCCTACAATGAGCAGTTCTTC
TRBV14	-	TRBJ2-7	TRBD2	CASSQGGGTGTSGSSSYEQYF	TGTGCCAGCAGCCAAGGGGGGGGAACCGGGACTAGCGGAAGTAGCTCCTACGAGCAGTACTTC
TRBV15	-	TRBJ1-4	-	CATSGRGLANEKLFF	TGTGCCACCAGCGGGAGGGGTTTAGCTAATGAAAAACTGTTTTTT
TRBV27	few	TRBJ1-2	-	CASSSGFQRYGYTF	TGTGCCAGCAGCTCAGGGTTTCAACGGTATGGCTACACCTTC
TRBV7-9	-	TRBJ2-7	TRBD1	CASSKDRDEQYF	TGTGCCAGCAGCAAGGACAGGGACGAGCAGTACTTC
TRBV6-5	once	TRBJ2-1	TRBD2	CASSRLAGDYNEQFF	TGTGCCAGCAGCAGACTAGCGGGAGACTACAATGAGCAGTTCTTC
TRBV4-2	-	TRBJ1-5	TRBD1	CASSTTGGAGQPQHF	TGTGCCAGCAGCACGACAGGGGGCGCGGGTCAGCCCCAGCATTTT
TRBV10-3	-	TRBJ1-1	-	CAIKPDQRVNTEAFF	TGTGCCATCAAACCTGACCAGAGGGTGAACACTGAAGCTTTCTTT
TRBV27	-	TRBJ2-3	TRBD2	CASSFYPGRAGGTDTQYF	TGTGCCAGCAGTTTTTATCCCGGGAGAGCGGGAGGCACAGATACGCAGTATTTT
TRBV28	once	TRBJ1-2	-	CASSPIAGLAYGYTF	TGTGCCAGCAGCCCAATAGCAGGGCTGGCCTATGGCTACACCTTC
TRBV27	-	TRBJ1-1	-	CASSLRNGGGTEAFF	TGTGCCAGCAGTTTAAGGAACGGCGGGGGGACTGAAGCTTTCTTT
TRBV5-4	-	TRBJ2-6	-	CASSFRTGSGANVLTF	TGTGCCAGCAGCTTTAGGACGGGGTCTGGGGCCAACGTCCTGACTTTC
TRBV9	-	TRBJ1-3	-	CASSVDRGSPGNTIYF	TGTGCCAGCAGCGTAGATCGGGGGTCCCCTGGAAACACCATATATTTT
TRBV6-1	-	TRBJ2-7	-	CASSEVRRAIKEQYF	TGTGCCAGCAGTGAAGTGAGGAGGGCCATAAAGGAGCAGTACTTC
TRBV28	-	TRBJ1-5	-	CASSPNTGRQPQHF	TGTGCCAGCAGCCCAAACACAGGGCGTCAGCCCCAGCATTTT
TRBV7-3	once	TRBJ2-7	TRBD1	CASSRGPLTYEQYF	TGTGCCAGCAGCAGGGGGCCTTTGACCTACGAGCAGTACTTC